Following are 2 T cell receptor beta chains from one sample sequenced in a study of blood T cell repertoires in COVID-19. The repertoire was sequenced with immunoSEQ multiplex PCR; TCRdb's copy has only in-frame clones and lacks some. The sample contains 200,000 to 250,000 clones, 70% to 90% of which appear only once. Sequencing used peripheral blood. These receptors were taken from a man aged 25 to 40 with COVID-19, enrolled during active disease.

This CDR3 reads CASTRTGLSYNEQFF. The DNA for the CDR3 is TGTGCCAGTACCCGGACAGGGCTCTCCTACAATGAGCAGTTCTTC. This chain joins TRBV19 and TRBJ2-1; TRBD1 matches at 8 bases. CDR1 and CDR2 from the germline V gene are LNHDA and SQIVND (reference sequence). This CDR3 comprises 15 residues. The V and J ends lost 7 bases and 0 bases, in that order; junction bases with no gene match: 5.

In this sample, this clone turned up a few times. The chain carries TRBV9 and TRBJ1-6; TRBD1 aligns across 7 bases. Trimming cost V 5 bases and J 7 bases; bases outside gene matches: 12. The CDR3 is 16 amino acids. From germline, CDR1 is SGDLS and CDR2 YYNGEE. CDR3 sequence reads: CASSPRDSIRNSPLHF. The CDR3 DNA reads TGTGCCAGCAGTCCCCGGGACAGCATAAGAAATTCACCCCTCCACTTT.